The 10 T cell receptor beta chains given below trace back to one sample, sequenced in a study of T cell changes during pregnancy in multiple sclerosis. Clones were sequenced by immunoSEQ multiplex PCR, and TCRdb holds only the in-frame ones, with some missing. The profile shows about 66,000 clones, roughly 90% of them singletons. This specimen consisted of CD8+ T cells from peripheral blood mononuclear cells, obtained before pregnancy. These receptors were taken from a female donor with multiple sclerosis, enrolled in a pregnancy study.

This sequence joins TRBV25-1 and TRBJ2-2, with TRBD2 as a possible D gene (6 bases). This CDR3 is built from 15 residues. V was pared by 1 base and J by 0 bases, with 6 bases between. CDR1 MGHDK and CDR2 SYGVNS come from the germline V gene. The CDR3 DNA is TGTGCCAGCAGTGAATGGGGGGCGAACACCGGGGAGCTGTTTTTT. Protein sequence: CASSEWGANTGELFF.

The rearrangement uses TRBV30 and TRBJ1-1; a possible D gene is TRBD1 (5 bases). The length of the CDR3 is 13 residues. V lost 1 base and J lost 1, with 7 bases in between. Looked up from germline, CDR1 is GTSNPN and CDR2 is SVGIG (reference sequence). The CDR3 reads CAWSEGPNTEAFF. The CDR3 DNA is TGTGCCTGGAGTGAGGGGCCGAACACTGAAGCTTTCTTT.

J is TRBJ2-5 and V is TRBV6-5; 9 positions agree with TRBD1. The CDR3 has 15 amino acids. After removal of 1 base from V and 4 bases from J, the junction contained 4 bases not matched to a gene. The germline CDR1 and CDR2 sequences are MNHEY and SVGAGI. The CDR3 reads CASSYFTGGLETQYF. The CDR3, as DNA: TGTGCCAGCAGTTACTTTACAGGGGGCTTAGAGACCCAGTACTTC.

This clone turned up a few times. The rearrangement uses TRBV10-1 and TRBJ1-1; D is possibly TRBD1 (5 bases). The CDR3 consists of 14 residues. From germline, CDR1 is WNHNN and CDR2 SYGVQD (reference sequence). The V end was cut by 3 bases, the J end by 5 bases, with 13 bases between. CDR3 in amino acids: CASSDPGTGTEAFF. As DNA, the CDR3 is TGCGCCAGCAGTGACCCCGGGACTGGGACTGAAGCTTTCTTT.

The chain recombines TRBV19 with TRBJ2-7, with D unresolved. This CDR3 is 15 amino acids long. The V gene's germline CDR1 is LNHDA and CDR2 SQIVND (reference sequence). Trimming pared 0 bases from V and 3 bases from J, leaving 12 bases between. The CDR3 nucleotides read TGTGCCAGTAGTATAGATCTTGAACAAATCTACGAGCAGTACTTC. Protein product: CASSIDLEQIYEQYF.

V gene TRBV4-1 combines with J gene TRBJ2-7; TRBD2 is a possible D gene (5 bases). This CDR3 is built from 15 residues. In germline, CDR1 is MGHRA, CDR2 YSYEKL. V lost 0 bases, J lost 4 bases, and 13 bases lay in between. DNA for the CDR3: TGCGCCAGCAGCCAAGAGGCCGGGGTTGTGTACGAGCAGTACTTC. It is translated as CASSQEAGVVYEQYF.

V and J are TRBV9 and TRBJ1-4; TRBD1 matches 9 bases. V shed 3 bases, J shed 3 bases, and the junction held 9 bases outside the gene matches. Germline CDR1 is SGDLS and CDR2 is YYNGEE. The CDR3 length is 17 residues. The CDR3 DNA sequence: TGTGCCAGCAGCGGGGGGACAGGGAGACGGGCTAATGAAAAACTGTTTTTT. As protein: CASSGGTGRRANEKLFF.

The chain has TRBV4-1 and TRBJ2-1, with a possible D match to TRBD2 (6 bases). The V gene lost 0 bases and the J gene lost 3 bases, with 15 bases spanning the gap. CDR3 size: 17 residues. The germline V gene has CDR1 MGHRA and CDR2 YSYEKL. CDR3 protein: CASSQDWGESLYNEQFF. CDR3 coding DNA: TGCGCCAGCAGCCAAGATTGGGGGGAAAGCCTCTACAATGAGCAGTTCTTC.

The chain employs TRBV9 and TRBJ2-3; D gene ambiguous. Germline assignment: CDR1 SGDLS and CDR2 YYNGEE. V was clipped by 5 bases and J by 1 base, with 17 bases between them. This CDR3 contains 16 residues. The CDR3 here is CASSPDVADGTDTQYF. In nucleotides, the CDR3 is TGTGCCAGCAGTCCCGATGTCGCGGATGGCACAGATACGCAGTATTTT.

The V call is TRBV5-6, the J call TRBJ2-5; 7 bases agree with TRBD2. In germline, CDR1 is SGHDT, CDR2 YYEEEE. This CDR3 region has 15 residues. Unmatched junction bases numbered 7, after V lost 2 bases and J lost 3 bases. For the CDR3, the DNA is TGTGCCAGCAGCTTCCTGCGGACTAGTAAAGAGACCCAGTACTTC. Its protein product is CASSFLRTSKETQYF.